The 5 T cell receptor beta chains in this list originate from one sample, sequenced in a study of shared clonotypes between healthy human individuals. Only in-frame clones appear in the TCRdb table, and some are missing; sequencing was by immunoSEQ multiplex PCR. This sample has millions of clones, with over 90% found just once. Sequencing was done on a sample of naive CD4+ T cells from PBMCs. Regarding subset: CD45RA+ positively selected. The receptors were sampled from a man aged 18 to 30 in good health. Some clones in this sample may be carry-over from other donors' samples.

Concerning this clone itself: Other nucleotide sequences from this sample produce the same CDR3. The V call is TRBV5-6, the J call TRBJ1-1; D uncertain. The CDR3 sequence is 13 residues long. Trimming took off 4 bases at V and 4 bases at J, with 11 bases between the two ends. Germline CDR1 reads SGHDT; CDR2 reads YYEEEE. The CDR3 loop reads CASSPARGTEAFF. CDR3 nucleotide sequence: TGTGCCAGCAGCCCGGCAAGAGGCACTGAAGCTTTCTTT.

This clone is a singleton in its sample. The rearrangement joins TRBV19 to TRBJ2-1; D unclear. Germline assignment: CDR1 LNHDA and CDR2 SQIVND (reference sequence). V lost 0 bases to trimming and J lost 15 bases, with 15 bases between them. The CDR3 contains 13 residues. CDR3 DNA sequence: TGTGCCAGTAGTATAGATCTCGATTACCGAAGGTTCTTC. This sequence encodes CASSIDLDYRRFF. Variable domain in full (rest from reference TRBV19 and TRBJ2-1): DGGITQSPKYLFRKEGQNVTLSCEQNLNHDAMYWYRQDPGQGLRLIYYSQIVNDFQKGDIAEGYSVSREKKESFPLTVTSAQKNPTAFYLCASSIDLDYRRFFGPGTRLTVL.

This rearrangement joins TRBV18 to TRBJ1-1, with D possibly TRBD1 on 5 matching bases. Trimming took off 1 base at V and 3 bases at J, with 12 bases between the two ends. The CDR3 length is 15 residues. Germline V lookup: CDR1 KGHSH, CDR2 LQKENI. CDR3 sequence: CASSPQQGRDTEAFF. Here the CDR3 DNA reads TGTGCCAGCTCACCACAGCAGGGCCGAGACACTGAAGCTTTCTTT.

As DNA, the CDR3 is TGTGCCAGCAGGCTGTGGGACTACAATGAGCAGTTCTTC. Translation gives CASRLWDYNEQFF. The V gene is TRBV2, the J gene TRBJ2-1; D is uncertain. The CDR3 is 13 residues long. V lost 6 bases and J lost 3, with 9 bases in between. Germline lookup yields CDR1 SNHLY and CDR2 FYNNEI.

The chain recombines TRBV4-1 with TRBJ2-5, with a tentative D call TRBD1 (6 bases). This CDR3 is built from 15 residues. The germline gives CDR1 MGHRA, CDR2 YSYEKL. Trimming stripped 4 bases from V and 1 base from J, with 13 bases between. This CDR3 is CASSLRQVSQETQYF. The CDR3, as DNA: TGCGCCAGCAGCCTAAGACAGGTTTCCCAAGAGACCCAGTACTTC.